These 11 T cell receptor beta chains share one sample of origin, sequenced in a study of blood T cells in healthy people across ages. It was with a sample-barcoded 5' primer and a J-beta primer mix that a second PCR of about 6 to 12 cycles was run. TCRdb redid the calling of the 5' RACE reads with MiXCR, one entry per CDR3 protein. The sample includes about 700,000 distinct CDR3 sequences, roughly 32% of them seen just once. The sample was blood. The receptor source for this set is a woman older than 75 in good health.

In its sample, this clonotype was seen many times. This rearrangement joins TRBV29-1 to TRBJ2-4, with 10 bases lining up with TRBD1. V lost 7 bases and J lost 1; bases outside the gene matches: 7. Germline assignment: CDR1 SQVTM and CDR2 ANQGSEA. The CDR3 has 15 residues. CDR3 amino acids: CSGRQGASAKNIQYF. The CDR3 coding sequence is TGCAGCGGAAGACAGGGGGCTTCGGCCAAAAACATTCAGTACTTC. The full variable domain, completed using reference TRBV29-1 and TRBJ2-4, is SAVISQKPSRDICQRGTSLTIQCQVDSQVTMMFWYRQQPGQSLTLIATANQGSEATYESGFVIDKFPISRPNLTFSTLTVSNMSPEDSSIYLCSGRQGASAKNIQYFGAGTRLSVL.

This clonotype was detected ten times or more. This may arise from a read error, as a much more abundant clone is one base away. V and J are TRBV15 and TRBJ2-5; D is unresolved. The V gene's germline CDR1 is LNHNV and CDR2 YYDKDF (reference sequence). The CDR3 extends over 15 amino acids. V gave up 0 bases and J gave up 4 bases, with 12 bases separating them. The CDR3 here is CATSRDPGRRETQYF. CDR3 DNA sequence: TGTGCCACCAGCAGAGATCCGGGCAGGCGAGAGACCCAGTACTTC.

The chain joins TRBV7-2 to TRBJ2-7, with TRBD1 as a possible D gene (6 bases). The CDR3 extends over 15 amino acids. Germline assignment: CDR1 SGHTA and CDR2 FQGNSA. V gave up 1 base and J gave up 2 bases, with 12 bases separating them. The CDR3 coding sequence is TGTGCCAGCAGCTTAGAGGGACATTCAGCCTACGAGCAGTACTTC. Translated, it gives CASSLEGHSAYEQYF.

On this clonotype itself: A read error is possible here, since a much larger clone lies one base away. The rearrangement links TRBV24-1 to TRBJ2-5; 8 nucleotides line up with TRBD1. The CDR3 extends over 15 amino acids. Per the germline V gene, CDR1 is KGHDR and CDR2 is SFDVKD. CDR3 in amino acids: CATSAPTGEQETRYF. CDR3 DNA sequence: TGTGCCACCAGTGCCCCGACAGGGGAGCAAGAGACCCGGTACTTC.

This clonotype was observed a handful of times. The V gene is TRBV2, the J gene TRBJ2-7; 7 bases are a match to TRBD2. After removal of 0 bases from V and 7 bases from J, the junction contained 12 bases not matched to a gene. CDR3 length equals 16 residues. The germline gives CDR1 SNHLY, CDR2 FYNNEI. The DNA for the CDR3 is TGTGCCAGCAGTGAAGCTCGGGGGGTCGCCAACAATGAGCAGTACTTC. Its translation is CASSEARGVANNEQYF.

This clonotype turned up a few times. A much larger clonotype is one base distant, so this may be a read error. The CDR3 coding sequence is TGTGCCATCAGGCTAGGACAGGGGGATGGCTACACCTTC. Its translation: CAIRLGQGDGYTF. The rearrangement uses TRBV10-3 and TRBJ1-2; 10 nucleotides line up with TRBD1. CDR3 length equals 13 residues. Trimming at V came to 6 bases and at J to 6 bases, leaving 4 bases not matched to a gene. Germline assignment: CDR1 ENHRY and CDR2 SYGVKD.

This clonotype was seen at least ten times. The CDR3 protein is CASSLELEDSFSNQPQHF. CDR3 DNA: TGTGCCAGCAGCTTAGAATTGGAGGACAGTTTTAGCAATCAGCCCCAGCATTTT. V is TRBV7-2 and J is TRBJ1-5, with D tentatively TRBD1 (6 bases). The V and J ends lost 1 base and 0 bases respectively, with 16 bases between them. Germline CDR1 and CDR2: SGHTA and FQGNSA. This CDR3 has 18 residues. Using reference TRBV7-2 and TRBJ1-5 for the parts outside the CDR3, the full variable domain is GAGVSQSPSNKVTEKGKDVELRCDPISGHTALYWYRQSLGQGLEFLIYFQGNSAPDKSGLPSDRFSAERTGGSVSTLTIQRTQQEDSAVYLCASSLELEDSFSNQPQHFGDGTRLSIL.

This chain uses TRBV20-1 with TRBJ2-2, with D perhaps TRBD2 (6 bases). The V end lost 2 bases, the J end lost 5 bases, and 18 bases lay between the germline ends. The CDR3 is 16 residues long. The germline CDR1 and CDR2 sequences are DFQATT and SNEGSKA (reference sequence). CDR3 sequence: CSARPPGTSFTGELFF. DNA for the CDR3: TGCAGTGCTAGACCCCCGGGGACTTCGTTTACCGGGGAGCTGTTTTTT.

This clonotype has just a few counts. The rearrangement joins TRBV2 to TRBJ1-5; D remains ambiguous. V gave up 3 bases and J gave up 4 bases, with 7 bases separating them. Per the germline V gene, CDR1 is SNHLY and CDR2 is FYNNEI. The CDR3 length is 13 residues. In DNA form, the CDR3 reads TGTGCCAGCAGTGACGAACGAAATCAGCCCCAGCATTTT. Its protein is CASSDERNQPQHF.

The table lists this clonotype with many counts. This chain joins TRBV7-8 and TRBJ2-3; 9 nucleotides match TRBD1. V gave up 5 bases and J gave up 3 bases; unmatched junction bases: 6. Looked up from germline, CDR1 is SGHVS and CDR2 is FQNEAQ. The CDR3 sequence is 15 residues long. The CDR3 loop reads CASSPQGARTDTQYF. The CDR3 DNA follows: TGTGCCAGCAGCCCACAGGGGGCGCGGACAGATACGCAGTATTTT.

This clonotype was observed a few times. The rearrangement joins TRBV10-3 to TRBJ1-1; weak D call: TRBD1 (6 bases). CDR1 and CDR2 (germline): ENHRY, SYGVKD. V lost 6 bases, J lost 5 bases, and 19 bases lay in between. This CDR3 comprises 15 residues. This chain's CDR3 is CAIRNRQDVGTEAFF. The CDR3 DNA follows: TGTGCCATCAGGAACCGACAGGACGTGGGGACTGAAGCTTTCTTT.